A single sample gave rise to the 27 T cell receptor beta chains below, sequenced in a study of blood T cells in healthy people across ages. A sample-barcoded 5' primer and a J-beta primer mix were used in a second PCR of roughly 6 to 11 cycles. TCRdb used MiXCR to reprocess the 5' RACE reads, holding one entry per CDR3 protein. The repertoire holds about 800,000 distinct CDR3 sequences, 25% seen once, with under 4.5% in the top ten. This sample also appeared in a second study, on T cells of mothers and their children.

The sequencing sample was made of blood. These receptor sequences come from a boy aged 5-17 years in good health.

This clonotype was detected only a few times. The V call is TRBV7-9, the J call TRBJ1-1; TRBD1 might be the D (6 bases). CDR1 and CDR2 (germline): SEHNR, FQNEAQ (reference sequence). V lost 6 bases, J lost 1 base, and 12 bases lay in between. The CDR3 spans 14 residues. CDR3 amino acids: CASSPYRENTEAFF. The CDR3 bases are TGTGCCAGCAGTCCGTACAGGGAGAACACTGAAGCTTTCTTT.

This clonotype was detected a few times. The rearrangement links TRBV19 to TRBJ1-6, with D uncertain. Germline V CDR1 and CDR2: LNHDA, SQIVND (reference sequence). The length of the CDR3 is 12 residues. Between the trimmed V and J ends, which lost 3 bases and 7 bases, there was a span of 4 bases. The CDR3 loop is CASSMPNSPLHF. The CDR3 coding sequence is TGTGCCAGTAGTATGCCGAATTCACCCCTCCACTTT. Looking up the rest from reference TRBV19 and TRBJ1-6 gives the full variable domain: DGGITQSPKYLFRKEGQNVTLSCEQNLNHDAMYWYRQDPGQGLRLIYYSQIVNDFQKGDIAEGYSVSREKKESFPLTVTSAQKNPTAFYLCASSMPNSPLHFGNGTRLTVT.

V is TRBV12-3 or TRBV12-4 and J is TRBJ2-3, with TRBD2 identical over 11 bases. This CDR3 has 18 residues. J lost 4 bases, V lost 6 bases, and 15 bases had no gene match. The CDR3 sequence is CASRNSNQGLAGADTQYF. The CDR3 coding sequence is TGTGCCAGCAGAAATTCCAACCAAGGACTAGCGGGCGCAGATACGCAGTATTTT.

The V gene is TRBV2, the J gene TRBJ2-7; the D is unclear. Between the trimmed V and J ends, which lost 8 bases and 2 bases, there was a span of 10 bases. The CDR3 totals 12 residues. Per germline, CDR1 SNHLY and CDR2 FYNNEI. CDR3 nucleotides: TGTGCCAGCGAGCTAGTTACCTACGAGCAGTACTTC. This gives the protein CASELVTYEQYF.

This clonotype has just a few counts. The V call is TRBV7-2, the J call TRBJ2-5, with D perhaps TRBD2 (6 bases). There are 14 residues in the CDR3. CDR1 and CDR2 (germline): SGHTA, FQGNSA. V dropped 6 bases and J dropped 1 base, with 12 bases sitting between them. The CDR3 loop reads CASSTYSGQETQYF. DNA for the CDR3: TGTGCCAGCAGTACCTATAGCGGCCAAGAGACCCAGTACTTC.

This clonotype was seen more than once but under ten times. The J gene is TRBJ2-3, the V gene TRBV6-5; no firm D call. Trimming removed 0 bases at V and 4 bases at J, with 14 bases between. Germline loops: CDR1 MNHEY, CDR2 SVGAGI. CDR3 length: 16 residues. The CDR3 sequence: CASSYSLGSAADTQYF. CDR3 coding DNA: TGTGCCAGCAGTTACTCGTTAGGGTCCGCGGCAGATACGCAGTATTTT.

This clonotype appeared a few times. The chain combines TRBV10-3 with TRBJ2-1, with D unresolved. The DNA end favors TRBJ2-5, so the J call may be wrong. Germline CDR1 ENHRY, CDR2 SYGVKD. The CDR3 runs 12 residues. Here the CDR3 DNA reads TGTGCCATCAGTGACCTAGACGAGACCCAGTACTTC. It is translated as CAISDLDETQYF.

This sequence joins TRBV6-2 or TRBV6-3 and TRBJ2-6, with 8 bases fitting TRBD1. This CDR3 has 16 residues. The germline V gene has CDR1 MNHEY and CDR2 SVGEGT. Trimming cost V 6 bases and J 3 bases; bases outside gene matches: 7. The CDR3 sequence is CASRWTGRLGANVLTF. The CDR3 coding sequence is TGTGCCAGCAGATGGACAGGGCGACTTGGGGCCAACGTCCTGACTTTC.

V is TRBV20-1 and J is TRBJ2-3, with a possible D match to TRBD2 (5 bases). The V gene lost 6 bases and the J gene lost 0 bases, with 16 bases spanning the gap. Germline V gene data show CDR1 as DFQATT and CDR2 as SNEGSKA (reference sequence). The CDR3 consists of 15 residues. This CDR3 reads CSAVATRGSTDTQYF. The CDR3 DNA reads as TGCAGTGCCGTTGCGACCCGGGGAAGCACAGATACGCAGTATTTT.

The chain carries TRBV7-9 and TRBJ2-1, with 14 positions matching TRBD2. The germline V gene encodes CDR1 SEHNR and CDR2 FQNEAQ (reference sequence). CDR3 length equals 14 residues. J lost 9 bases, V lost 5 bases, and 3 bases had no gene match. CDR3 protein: CASSTGLAGAEQFF. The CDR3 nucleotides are TGTGCCAGCAGCACGGGACTAGCGGGAGCTGAGCAGTTCTTC.

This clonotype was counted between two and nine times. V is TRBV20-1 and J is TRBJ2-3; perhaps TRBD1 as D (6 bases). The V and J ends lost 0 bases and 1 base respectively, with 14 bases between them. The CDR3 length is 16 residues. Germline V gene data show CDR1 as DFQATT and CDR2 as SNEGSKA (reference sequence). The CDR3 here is CSAREGVAGGTDTQYF. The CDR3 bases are TGCAGTGCTAGAGAAGGCGTAGCAGGGGGCACAGATACGCAGTATTTT.

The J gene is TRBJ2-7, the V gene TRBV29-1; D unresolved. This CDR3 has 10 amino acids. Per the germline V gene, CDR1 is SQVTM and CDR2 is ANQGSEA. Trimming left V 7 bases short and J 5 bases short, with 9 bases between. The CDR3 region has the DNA TGCAGCGCAGTTAGGGACGAGCAGTACTTC. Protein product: CSAVRDEQYF.

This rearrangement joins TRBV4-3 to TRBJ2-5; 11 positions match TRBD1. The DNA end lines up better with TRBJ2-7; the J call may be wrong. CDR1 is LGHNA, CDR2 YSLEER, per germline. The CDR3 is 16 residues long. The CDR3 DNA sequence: TGCGCCAGCAGCCAAGAATTCGGGACAGGGGGCTACGAGCAGTACTTC. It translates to CASSQEFGTGGYEQYF.

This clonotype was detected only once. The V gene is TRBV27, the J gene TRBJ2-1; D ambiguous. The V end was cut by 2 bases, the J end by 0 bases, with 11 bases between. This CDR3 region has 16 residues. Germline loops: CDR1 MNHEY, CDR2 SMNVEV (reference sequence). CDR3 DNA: TGTGCCAGCAGTTTAAGCAGCAGCAGCTCCTACAATGAGCAGTTCTTC. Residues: CASSLSSSSSYNEQFF.

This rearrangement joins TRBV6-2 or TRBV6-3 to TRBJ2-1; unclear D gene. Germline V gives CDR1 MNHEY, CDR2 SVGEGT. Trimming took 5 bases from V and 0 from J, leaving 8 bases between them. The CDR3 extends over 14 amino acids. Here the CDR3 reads CASSEEISYNEQFF. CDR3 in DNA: TGTGCCAGCAGTGAGGAGATCTCCTACAATGAGCAGTTCTTC.

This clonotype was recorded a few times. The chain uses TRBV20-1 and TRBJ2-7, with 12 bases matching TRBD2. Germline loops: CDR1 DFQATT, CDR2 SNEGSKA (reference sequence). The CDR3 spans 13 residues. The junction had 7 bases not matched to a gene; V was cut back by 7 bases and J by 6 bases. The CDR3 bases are TGCAGTGTTCGGACTAGCGGGAAAGGCGAGCAGTACTTC. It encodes CSVRTSGKGEQYF.

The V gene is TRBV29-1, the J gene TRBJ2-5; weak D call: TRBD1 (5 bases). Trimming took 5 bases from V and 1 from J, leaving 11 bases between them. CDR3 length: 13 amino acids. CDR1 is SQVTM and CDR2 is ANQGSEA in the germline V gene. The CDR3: CSVLQGFQETQYF. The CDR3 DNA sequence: TGCAGCGTTTTGCAGGGATTCCAAGAGACCCAGTACTTC.

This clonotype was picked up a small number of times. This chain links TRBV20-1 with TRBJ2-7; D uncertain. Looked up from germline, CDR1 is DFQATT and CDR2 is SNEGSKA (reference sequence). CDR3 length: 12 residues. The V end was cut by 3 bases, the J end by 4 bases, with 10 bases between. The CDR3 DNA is TGCAGTGCTAGGACCGCGCCGTACGAGCAGTACTTC. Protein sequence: CSARTAPYEQYF.

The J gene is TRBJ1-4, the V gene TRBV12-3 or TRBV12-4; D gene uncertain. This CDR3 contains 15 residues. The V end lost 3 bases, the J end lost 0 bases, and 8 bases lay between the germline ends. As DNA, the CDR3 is TGTGCCAGCAGTTTCTTTGCGGCAACTAATGAAAAACTGTTTTTT. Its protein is CASSFFAATNEKLFF.

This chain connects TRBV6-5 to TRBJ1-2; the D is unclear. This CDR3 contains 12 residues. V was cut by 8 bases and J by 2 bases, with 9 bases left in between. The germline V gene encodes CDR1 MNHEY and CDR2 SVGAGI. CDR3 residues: CASGSVNYGYTF. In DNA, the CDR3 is TGTGCCAGCGGCTCAGTAAACTATGGCTACACCTTC.

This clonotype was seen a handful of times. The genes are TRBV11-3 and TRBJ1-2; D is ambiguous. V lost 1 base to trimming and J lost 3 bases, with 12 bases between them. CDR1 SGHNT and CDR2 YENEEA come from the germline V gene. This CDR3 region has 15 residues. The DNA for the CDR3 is TGTGCCAGCAGCTTAGTCTGGGGAACCGACTATGGCTACACCTTC. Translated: CASSLVWGTDYGYTF.

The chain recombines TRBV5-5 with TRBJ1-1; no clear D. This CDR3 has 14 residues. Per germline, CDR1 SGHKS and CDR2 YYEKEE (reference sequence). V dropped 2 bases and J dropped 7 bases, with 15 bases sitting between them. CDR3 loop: CASSFLPQASEAFF. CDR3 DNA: TGTGCCAGCAGCTTTTTGCCTCAGGCTAGTGAAGCTTTCTTT.

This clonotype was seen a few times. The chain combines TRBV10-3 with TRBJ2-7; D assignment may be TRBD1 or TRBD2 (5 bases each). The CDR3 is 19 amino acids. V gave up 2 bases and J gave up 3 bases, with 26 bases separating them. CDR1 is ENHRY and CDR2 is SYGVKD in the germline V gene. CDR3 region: CAISEPATTSRDGGYEQYF. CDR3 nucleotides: TGTGCCATCAGTGAGCCGGCGACAACTTCCAGGGACGGTGGCTACGAGCAGTACTTC.

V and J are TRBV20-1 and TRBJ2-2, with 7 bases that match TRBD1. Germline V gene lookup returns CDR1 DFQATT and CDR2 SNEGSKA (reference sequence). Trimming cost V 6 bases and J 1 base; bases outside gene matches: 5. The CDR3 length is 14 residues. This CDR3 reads CSAKTGLNTGELFF. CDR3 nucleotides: TGCAGTGCGAAGACAGGGTTGAACACCGGGGAGCTGTTTTTT.

CDR3 in DNA: TGCAGTGCTACTAGAGGGACTTCGATGTACGAGCAGTACTTC. This translates into CSATRGTSMYEQYF. V gene TRBV20-1 combines with J gene TRBJ2-7; D might be TRBD2 (6 bases). CDR3 length: 14 amino acids. V dropped 4 bases and J dropped 4 bases, with 17 bases sitting between them. Germline values: CDR1 DFQATT, CDR2 SNEGSKA (reference sequence).

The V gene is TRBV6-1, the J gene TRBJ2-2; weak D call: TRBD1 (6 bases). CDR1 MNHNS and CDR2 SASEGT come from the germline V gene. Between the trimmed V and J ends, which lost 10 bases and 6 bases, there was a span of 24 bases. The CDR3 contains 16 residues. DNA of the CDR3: TGTGCCACCGGAGTAGGGCTACAGGGTTCACCCGGGGAGCTGTTTTTT. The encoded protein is CATGVGLQGSPGELFF.

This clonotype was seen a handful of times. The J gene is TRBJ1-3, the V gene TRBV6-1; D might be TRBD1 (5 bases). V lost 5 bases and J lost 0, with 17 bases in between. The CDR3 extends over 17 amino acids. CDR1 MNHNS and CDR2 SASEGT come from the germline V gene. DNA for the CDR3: TGTGCCAGCAGTAATAAGCCGGACAAGAGCTCTGGAAACACCATATATTTT. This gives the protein CASSNKPDKSSGNTIYF.